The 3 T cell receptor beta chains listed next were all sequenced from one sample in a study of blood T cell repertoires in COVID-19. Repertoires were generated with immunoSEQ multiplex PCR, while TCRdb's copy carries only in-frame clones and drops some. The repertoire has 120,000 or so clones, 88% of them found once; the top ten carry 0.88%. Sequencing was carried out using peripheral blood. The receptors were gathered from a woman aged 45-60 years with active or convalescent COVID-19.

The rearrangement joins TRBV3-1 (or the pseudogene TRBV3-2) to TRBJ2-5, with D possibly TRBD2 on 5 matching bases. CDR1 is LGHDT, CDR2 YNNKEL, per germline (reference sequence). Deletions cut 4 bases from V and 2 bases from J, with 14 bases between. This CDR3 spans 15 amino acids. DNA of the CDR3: TGTGCCAGCAGCCGAAGAGAGCGGAAACAAGAGACCCAGTACTTC. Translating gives CASSRRERKQETQYF.

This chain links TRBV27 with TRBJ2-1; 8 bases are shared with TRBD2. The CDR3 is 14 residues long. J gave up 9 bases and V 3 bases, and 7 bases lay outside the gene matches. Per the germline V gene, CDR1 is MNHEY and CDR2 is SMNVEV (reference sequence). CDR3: CASSLGREVGEQFF. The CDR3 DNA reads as TGTGCCAGCAGTTTGGGGCGGGAGGTGGGTGAGCAGTTCTTC.

The CDR3 DNA follows: TGTGCCAGCAGCCCCCGGGACAGATCCGACAATGAGCAGTTCTTC. Translation gives CASSPRDRSDNEQFF. This rearrangement joins TRBV7-9 to TRBJ2-1, with TRBD1 identical over 7 bases. This CDR3 has 15 residues. Germline values: CDR1 SEHNR, CDR2 FQNEAQ (reference sequence). J lost 5 bases, V lost 5 bases, and 9 bases had no gene match.